This entry describes one TCR beta chain. Its antigen is unidentified. These data belong to a study of OX40 agonist ivuxolimab in advanced cancers. Study summary: Six ivuxolimab dose levels, 0.01 to 10 mg/kg, were given intravenously every 2 weeks. Broader study findings: Clonal expansion by week 6 occurred in CD4+ and CD8+ blood T cells (at 0.1 to 3.0 mg/kg). Expanded clones tended on average to be more numerous among CD8+ T cells than CD4+.

The repertoire was sequenced with immunoSEQ multiplex PCR; TCRdb's copy has only in-frame clones and lacks some. In the table there are 40,000 to 50,000 clones, roughly 85% of which are singletons. The germline V and J ends were trimmed by 4 bases and 1 base, with 16 bases remaining between them. Germline CDR1 and CDR2: SGHNT and YYREEE (reference sequence). CDR3 size: 16 residues. The source was CD4+ or CD8+ T cells sorted from blood, collected in a trial of the OX40 agonist ivuxolimab. The TCR was taken from an adult with an advanced solid tumor such as melanoma, head and neck, liver or kidney cancer. V usage is TRBV5-4 and J usage is TRBJ2-3; maybe TRBD1 (6 bases). The CDR3 spells CASSEEGGAGTDTQYF. DNA for the CDR3: TGTGCCAGCAGCGAAGAAGGGGGAGCGGGCACAGATACGCAGTATTTT.